These 15 T cell receptor beta chains were sequenced from one sample in a study of graft-versus-host responses after intestinal transplantation. Data came from immunoSEQ multiplex PCR; TCRdb stores just in-frame clones and leaves some out. Among over 80,000 clones, around 93% were seen once, and the ten largest hold roughly 0.36%. These receptors lack a known antigen. Sequenced here: unstimulated CD8+ T cells sorted from spleen or lymph node cells, sampled before transplant. Receptors originate from a human donor who was the organ donor for an intestinal transplant.

This rearrangement joins TRBV2 to TRBJ2-3; possible D gene TRBD2, 6 bases. The length of the CDR3 is 15 residues. The germline V gene encodes CDR1 SNHLY and CDR2 FYNNEI. The V end was cut by 6 bases, the J end by 3 bases, with 16 bases between. The CDR3 nucleotides are TGTGCCAGCAGAGGGACTGCCGCGGGTACAGATACGCAGTATTTT. Residues: CASRGTAAGTDTQYF.

The chain links TRBV6-5 to TRBJ2-4; 8 bases fit TRBD2. Looked up from germline, CDR1 is MNHEY and CDR2 is SVGAGI. The CDR3 contains 13 residues. With V trimmed by 4 bases and J by 7 bases, 3 bases remained unmatched. The CDR3 protein is CASSSTSGNIQYF. The CDR3 region has the DNA TGTGCCAGCAGTTCAACTAGCGGCAACATTCAGTACTTC.

This chain links TRBV10-3 with TRBJ2-7; possible D gene TRBD1, 6 bases. This CDR3 is 12 amino acids long. The germline CDR1 and CDR2 sequences are ENHRY and SYGVKD. V lost 6 bases to trimming and J lost 5 bases, with 11 bases between them. CDR3 sequence: CAIRRAGDEQYF. For the CDR3, the DNA is TGTGCCATCAGGCGAGCAGGGGACGAGCAGTACTTC.

The rearrangement uses TRBV6-1 and TRBJ1-6, with 7 nucleotides matching TRBD1. The germline CDR1 and CDR2 sequences are MNHNS and SASEGT. There are 15 residues in the CDR3. V shed 6 bases and J 10 bases; nucleotides not matched to a gene: 12. The DNA of the CDR3 is TGTGCCAGCAGCGAGACGACAGGGACGGGATCACCCCTCCACTTT. Translation: CASSETTGTGSPLHF.

The CDR3 sequence: CASSLGTSGGADEQFF. Here the CDR3 DNA reads TGTGCCAGCAGCTTAGGGACTAGCGGGGGGGCGGATGAGCAGTTCTTC. V usage is TRBV7-3 and J usage is TRBJ2-1; 16 nucleotides align to TRBD2. From germline, CDR1 is SGHTA and CDR2 FQGTGA. The CDR3 covers 16 residues. The ends lost 2 bases at V and 8 bases at J; junction bases unmatched: 3.

This chain uses TRBV5-5 with TRBJ1-6; no definite D call. CDR1 and CDR2 (germline): SGHKS, YYEKEE (reference sequence). With 0 bases removed from V and 7 bases from J, the gap between germline ends came to 5 bases. The CDR3 runs 13 residues. DNA for the CDR3: TGTGCCAGCAGCTTGGTACTGAATTCACCCCTCCACTTT. Its translation is CASSLVLNSPLHF.

This CDR3 reads CSADLTGQAFF. The CDR3 nucleotides read TGCAGTGCAGACCTGACAGGGCAAGCTTTCTTT. The rearrangement links TRBV20-1 to TRBJ1-1, with TRBD1 matching 7 bases. The V gene's germline CDR1 is DFQATT and CDR2 SNEGSKA (reference sequence). CDR3 length equals 11 residues. V was pared by 6 bases and J by 9 bases, with 7 bases of the junction left unmatched.

The chain's CDR3 is CASSLGLAGAGEQFF. CDR3 nucleotides: TGTGCCAGCAGCTTAGGGCTAGCGGGGGCGGGAGAGCAGTTCTTC. This chain uses TRBV13 with TRBJ2-1; TRBD2 matches 10 bases. J gave up 10 bases and V 0 bases, and 6 bases lay outside the gene matches. CDR3 length: 15 amino acids. Germline CDR1 PRHDT, CDR2 FYEKMQ (reference sequence).

This sequence joins TRBV4-1 and TRBJ1-2, with 8 bases fitting TRBD1. Germline CDR1 reads MGHRA; CDR2 reads YSYEKL. Losses at the gene ends were 4 bases for V and 4 bases for J; bases not matched to a gene: 5. CDR3 size: 14 residues. In DNA, the CDR3 is TGCGCCAGCAGCCCGACCCAGGGGGCCTATGGCTACACCTTC. It yields the protein CASSPTQGAYGYTF.

This chain joins TRBV5-6 and TRBJ2-3; TRBD1 aligns across 9 bases. Germline CDR1 and CDR2: SGHDT and YYEEEE. V trimming: 2 bases; J trimming: 3 bases; junction bases outside the gene matches: 10. This CDR3 is 17 amino acids long. The CDR3 region has the DNA TGTGCCAGCAGCTTCTTCCTCCGGGACAGGGCTACAGATACGCAGTATTTT. Protein product: CASSFFLRDRATDTQYF. The entire variable domain, with the rest obtained from reference TRBV5-6 and TRBJ2-3, is as follows: DAGVTQSPTHLIKTRGQQVTLRCSPKSGHDTVSWYQQALGQGPQFIFQYYEEEERQRGNFPDRFSGHQFPNYSSELNVNALLLGDSALYLCASSFFLRDRATDTQYFGPGTRLTVL.

This clone occurred a few times. V usage is TRBV7-2 and J usage is TRBJ2-1; 11 nucleotides line up with TRBD2. V shed 4 bases, J shed 5 bases, and the junction held 4 bases outside the gene matches. This CDR3 region has 15 residues. Per germline, CDR1 SGHTA and CDR2 FQGNSA. The CDR3 nucleotides are TGTGCCAGCAGCTGGCTAGCGGGGGGCCACAATGAGCAGTTCTTC. It yields the protein CASSWLAGGHNEQFF.

V and J are TRBV7-3 and TRBJ2-7; 9 bases line up with TRBD1. Germline V gene lookup returns CDR1 SGHTA and CDR2 FQGTGA. The junction had 7 bases not matched to a gene; V was cut back by 8 bases and J by 5 bases. The length of the CDR3 is 13 residues. CDR3 nucleotide sequence: TGTGCCAGCGCGTGGACAGGGGACGACGAGCAGTACTTC. Amino acids: CASAWTGDDEQYF.

V usage is TRBV7-3 and J usage is TRBJ2-7; D is undetermined. Germline CDR1 is SGHTA and CDR2 is FQGTGA. The V gene lost 2 bases and the J gene lost 5 bases, with 10 bases spanning the gap. The CDR3 spans 13 residues. The CDR3 DNA reads TGTGCCAGCAGCTTAGGCCTGGGCGACGAGCAGTACTTC. Translated, it gives CASSLGLGDEQYF.

This clone was picked up a small number of times. The chain has TRBV5-4 and TRBJ1-3; no firm D call. The length of the CDR3 is 14 residues. Germline-derived CDR1 and CDR2 are SGHNT and YYREEE (reference sequence). V was clipped by 6 bases and J by 4 bases, with 14 bases between them. Here the CDR3 reads CASTSMGLGNTIYF. CDR3 nucleotide sequence: TGTGCCAGCACCTCTATGGGCCTGGGAAACACCATATATTTT.

The V gene is TRBV27, the J gene TRBJ1-6; no definite D call. CDR1 is MNHEY and CDR2 is SMNVEV in the germline V gene (reference sequence). The ends were cut back, 0 bases at V and 2 bases at J, with 2 bases in the middle. This CDR3 is built from 14 residues. The CDR3 nucleotides are TGTGCCAGCAGTTTATCCACCTATAATTCACCCCTCCACTTT. Translated: CASSLSTYNSPLHF.